The 32 T cell receptor beta chains below come from one sample, sequenced in a study of blood T cell repertoires in COVID-19. Profiling relied on immunoSEQ multiplex PCR, and the TCRdb table lists in-frame clones only, not all of them. The data show a few thousand clones, approximately 88% seen once. Sequenced: peripheral blood. These receptors originate from a man between 65 and 85 years old with COVID-19, enrolled during active disease.

This chain joins TRBV7-2 and TRBJ2-4; 13 nucleotides match TRBD2. The J segment lost 9 bases and the V segment lost 5 bases, leaving 7 bases of the junction unmatched. This CDR3 region has 15 residues. Looked up from germline, CDR1 is SGHTA and CDR2 is FQGNSA. The CDR3 DNA is TGTGCCAGCAGCCCCGGAACTAGCGGGAGGGGCATTCAGTACTTC. Its translation is CASSPGTSGRGIQYF.

The chain is built from TRBV7-6 and TRBJ2-7; D perhaps matches TRBD2 (5 bases). From germline, CDR1 is SGHVS and CDR2 FNYEAQ. The CDR3 spans 14 residues. Trimming left V 2 bases short and J 3 bases short, with 11 bases between. The CDR3 reads CASSLFPGDYEQYF. CDR3 sequence (DNA): TGTGCCAGCAGCTTATTCCCCGGGGACTACGAGCAGTACTTC.

This chain connects TRBV12-5 to TRBJ2-7; a possible D gene is TRBD2 (6 bases). Germline V gene data show CDR1 as LGHNT and CDR2 as FRNRAP. The CDR3 runs to 13 residues. Trimming removed 3 bases at V and 4 bases at J, with 10 bases between. In DNA form, the CDR3 reads TGTGCTAGTGGTTTCGCGGGAATTTACGAGCAGTACTTC. It codes for CASGFAGIYEQYF.

The chain joins TRBV19 to TRBJ2-1; tentative D call: TRBD2 (5 bases). The CDR3 length is 16 residues. Looked up from germline, CDR1 is LNHDA and CDR2 is SQIVND (reference sequence). Trimming removed 6 bases at V and 0 bases at J, with 15 bases between. Written as DNA, the CDR3 is TGTGCCAGTAGGACCCGCGGGTGGAGCTCCTACAATGAGCAGTTCTTC. Translation: CASRTRGWSSYNEQFF.

The chain recombines TRBV2 with TRBJ1-2; D ambiguous. CDR3 length: 13 residues. Looked up from germline, CDR1 is SNHLY and CDR2 is FYNNEI. DNA for the CDR3: TGTGGGGCGCCTTCGGATGATCTATGGGGCTACACCTTC. Its translation is CGAPSDDLWGYTF.

The chain combines TRBV30 with TRBJ2-1, with D hard to call. CDR3 size: 10 residues. V was trimmed by 5 bases and J by 7 bases, leaving 6 bases between them. Germline V lookup: CDR1 GTSNPN, CDR2 SVGIG (reference sequence). CDR3 loop: CAWGQNEQFF. CDR3 coding DNA: TGTGCCTGGGGCCAAAATGAGCAGTTCTTC. Using reference TRBV30 and TRBJ2-1 for the parts outside the CDR3, the full variable domain is SQTIHQWPATLVQPVGSPLSLECTVEGTSNPNLYWYRQAAGRGLQLLFYSVGIGQISSEVPQNLSASRPQDRQFILSSKKLLLSDSGFYLCAWGQNEQFFGPGTRLTVL.

The chain combines TRBV5-1 with TRBJ1-6, with 8 bases matching TRBD1. V was clipped by 0 bases and J by 8 bases; unmatched bases: 7. CDR1 is SGHRS and CDR2 is YFSETQ in the germline V gene. This CDR3 contains 16 residues. CDR3 DNA: TGCGCCAGCAGCTTGGCGGGACAGGACTCATATTCACCCCTCCACTTT. It encodes CASSLAGQDSYSPLHF.

V usage is TRBV24-1 and J usage is TRBJ2-1; TRBD2 agrees at 7 bases. This CDR3 contains 15 residues. Germline-derived CDR1 and CDR2 are KGHDR and SFDVKD. V lost 8 bases and J lost 5; bases outside the gene matches: 11. DNA for the CDR3: TGTGCCACCACGGGGGGTCCGGGAGCGGACAATGAGCAGTTCTTC. Encoded protein: CATTGGPGADNEQFF.

The rearrangement joins TRBV3-1 (or the pseudogene TRBV3-2) to TRBJ2-3, with 7 bases identical to TRBD2. J gave up 4 bases and V 1 base, and 8 bases lay outside the gene matches. CDR1 is LGHDT, CDR2 YNNKEL, per germline (reference sequence). The length of the CDR3 is 16 residues. The chain's CDR3 is CASSQAGGLIADTQYF. The CDR3 DNA follows: TGTGCCAGCAGCCAAGCGGGAGGTCTAATAGCAGATACGCAGTATTTT.

The gene calls are TRBV9 and TRBJ2-1; no clear D. The CDR3 sequence is 16 residues long. Per the germline V gene, CDR1 is SGDLS and CDR2 is YYNGEE. V was cut by 0 bases and J by 4 bases, with 14 bases left in between. CDR3 nucleotide sequence: TGTGCCAGCAGCGTAGCTGCGAGCCCAACTTACAATGAGCAGTTCTTC. This codes for CASSVAASPTYNEQFF. The entire variable domain, with the rest obtained from reference TRBV9 and TRBJ2-1, is as follows: DSGVTQTPKHLITATGQRVTLRCSPRSGDLSVYWYQQSLDQGLQFLIQYYNGEERAKGNILERFSAQQFPDLHSELNLSSLELGDSALYFCASSVAASPTYNEQFFGPGTRLTVL.

CDR3 DNA sequence: TGTGCCAGCAGCCTTGGACAGGGGATGTACGAGCAGTACTTC. This sequence encodes CASSLGQGMYEQYF. The gene calls are TRBV3-1 (or the pseudogene TRBV3-2) and TRBJ2-7, with 9 bases that match TRBD1. CDR3 length: 14 amino acids. Germline V gene sequence: CDR1 LGHDT, CDR2 YNNKEL (reference sequence). Trimming at V came to 4 bases and at J to 4 bases, leaving 5 bases not matched to a gene.

V usage is TRBV30 and J usage is TRBJ2-1; D ambiguous. The length of the CDR3 is 18 residues. Trimming took off 3 bases at V and 1 base at J, with 22 bases between the two ends. In germline, CDR1 is GTSNPN, CDR2 SVGIG (reference sequence). Here the CDR3 reads CAWRSVKIPQVSYNEQFF. Written as DNA, the CDR3 is TGTGCCTGGAGGAGTGTAAAGATCCCCCAAGTATCCTACAATGAGCAGTTCTTC.

This sequence joins TRBV19 and TRBJ1-5; D perhaps matches TRBD1 (5 bases). V gave up 8 bases and J gave up 8 bases, with 13 bases separating them. Germline assignment: CDR1 LNHDA and CDR2 SQIVND (reference sequence). CDR3 size: 12 residues. The CDR3 loop reads CASGMGPEPQHF. In DNA, the CDR3 is TGTGCCAGTGGAATGGGGCCGGAGCCCCAGCATTTT.

The V and J genes are TRBV5-6 and TRBJ1-5; 8 bases match TRBD1. V shed 4 bases and J 3 bases; nucleotides not matched to a gene: 6. The length of the CDR3 is 15 residues. CDR1 is SGHDT, CDR2 YYEEEE, per germline. DNA for the CDR3: TGTGCCAGCAGCGGGACAGGTGAACTCAATCAGCCCCAGCATTTT. Residues: CASSGTGELNQPQHF. Full variable domain (remainder filled in from reference TRBV5-6 and TRBJ1-5): DAGVTQSPTHLIKTRGQQVTLRCSPKSGHDTVSWYQQALGQGPQFIFQYYEEEERQRGNFPDRFSGHQFPNYSSELNVNALLLGDSALYLCASSGTGELNQPQHFGDGTRLSIL.

This chain links TRBV29-1 with TRBJ1-2, with 8 bases identical to TRBD1. This CDR3 comprises 15 residues. Germline V gene lookup returns CDR1 SQVTM and CDR2 ANQGSEA. V shed 4 bases, J shed 7 bases, and the junction held 14 bases outside the gene matches. The CDR3 region is CSVVVFSGGAAGYTF. The CDR3 coding sequence is TGCAGCGTTGTTGTATTCTCAGGGGGCGCAGCTGGCTACACCTTC.

This rearrangement joins TRBV5-5 to TRBJ2-3; 8 bases are a match to TRBD1. CDR1 SGHKS and CDR2 YYEKEE come from the germline V gene (reference sequence). The CDR3 contains 14 residues. The junction had 3 bases not matched to a gene; V was cut back by 3 bases and J by 3 bases. The CDR3 sequence: CASSSRTGTDTQYF. The CDR3 DNA follows: TGTGCCAGCAGCTCTCGGACAGGGACAGATACGCAGTATTTT.

The chain couples TRBV5-1 to TRBJ1-1; a weak D match, TRBD1 (5 bases). The CDR3 is 15 residues long. Germline V lookup: CDR1 SGHRS, CDR2 YFSETQ. Trimming removed 4 bases from V and 5 bases from J, with 18 bases in between. This CDR3 is CASSLLGVAGTEAFF. The CDR3 DNA reads as TGCGCCAGCAGCCTCCTAGGGGTCGCTGGGACTGAAGCTTTCTTT.

This chain connects TRBV4-1 to TRBJ2-7, with 9 bases that match TRBD1. Trimming at V came to 1 base and at J to 2 bases, leaving 9 bases not matched to a gene. This CDR3 is built from 17 residues. The germline CDR1 and CDR2 sequences are MGHRA and YSYEKL. Written as DNA, the CDR3 is TGCGCCAGCAGCCAAGCTTTTAGGGACAGGGCAACCTACGAGCAGTACTTC. It is translated as CASSQAFRDRATYEQYF.

The J gene is TRBJ1-4, the V gene TRBV12-5; TRBD1 matches at 11 bases. The germline V gene has CDR1 LGHNT and CDR2 FRNRAP. The CDR3 length is 18 residues. The trim removed 2 bases at V and 2 bases at J, leaving 7 bases unmatched. This CDR3 reads CASGLWTGGVVTNEKLFF. Written as DNA, the CDR3 is TGTGCTAGTGGTTTGTGGACAGGGGGCGTAGTCACTAATGAAAAACTGTTTTTT.

V and J are TRBV9 and TRBJ2-7; tentative D call: TRBD1 (6 bases). This CDR3 region has 14 residues. The germline gives CDR1 SGDLS, CDR2 YYNGEE. Trimming shortened V by 2 bases and J by 1 base, and 10 bases separated the two germline ends. The CDR3 DNA is TGTGCCAGCAGCGTGTCAGGGGCTTCCTACGAGCAGTACTTC. Translated, it gives CASSVSGASYEQYF.

The chain is built from TRBV29-1 and TRBJ2-7; tentatively, D is TRBD2 (5 bases). The CDR3 totals 11 residues. V dropped 6 bases and J dropped 3 bases, with 9 bases sitting between them. Germline V lookup: CDR1 SQVTM, CDR2 ANQGSEA. In DNA form, the CDR3 reads TGCAGCGTCCGGGATAACTACGAGCAGTACTTC. Protein sequence: CSVRDNYEQYF.

V and J are TRBV7-9 and TRBJ2-2; 9 nucleotides match TRBD1. This CDR3 is 15 amino acids long. Germline CDR1 reads SEHNR; CDR2 reads FQNEAQ (reference sequence). The J segment lost 3 bases and the V segment lost 5 bases, leaving 4 bases of the junction unmatched. CDR3 nucleotides: TGTGCCAGCAGCGCGGGACAGGGAGACACCGGGGAGCTGTTTTTT. Translating gives CASSAGQGDTGELFF. Full variable domain (outside the CDR3, taken from reference TRBV7-9 and TRBJ2-2): DTGVSQNPRHKITKRGQNVTFRCDPISEHNRLYWYRQTLGQGPEFLTYFQNEAQLEKSRLLSDRFSAERPKGSFSTLEIQRTEQGDSAMYLCASSAGQGDTGELFFGEGSRLTVL.

The rearrangement uses TRBV18 and TRBJ2-3, with 10 bases matching TRBD2. The germline V gene encodes CDR1 KGHSH and CDR2 LQKENI. The trim removed 3 bases at V and 3 bases at J, leaving 3 bases unmatched. This CDR3 region has 15 residues. The chain's CDR3 is CASSPKAGGTDTQYF. For the CDR3, the DNA is TGTGCCAGCTCACCGAAAGCGGGAGGGACAGATACGCAGTATTTT.

V gene TRBV27 combines with J gene TRBJ2-1, with 8 bases identical to TRBD1. Looked up from germline, CDR1 is MNHEY and CDR2 is SMNVEV (reference sequence). The CDR3 has 15 amino acids. With V trimmed by 3 bases and J by 7 bases, 8 bases remained unmatched. As DNA, the CDR3 is TGTGCCAGCAGTTTGAACAGGGGGGCAGGGAATGAGCAGTTCTTC. It specifies CASSLNRGAGNEQFF.

The chain recombines TRBV7-9 with TRBJ2-7; maybe TRBD1 (6 bases). The CDR3 is made up of 14 amino acids. The ends were cut back, 1 base at V and 4 bases at J, with 11 bases in the middle. Per germline, CDR1 SEHNR and CDR2 FQNEAQ (reference sequence). DNA for the CDR3: TGTGCCAGCAGCTTAGGCACAGGGATTTACGAGCAGTACTTC. Its protein product is CASSLGTGIYEQYF.

The chain couples TRBV18 to TRBJ1-4; D remains ambiguous. The CDR3 totals 13 residues. The germline CDR1 and CDR2 sequences are KGHSH and LQKENI. The germline V and J ends were trimmed by 3 bases and 4 bases, with 6 bases remaining between them. The CDR3 DNA is TGTGCCAGCTCACCGGACTTTAATGAAAAACTGTTTTTT. It codes for CASSPDFNEKLFF.

This clone is labeled large (0.1 to 1%). The rearrangement joins TRBV6-5 to TRBJ1-1; D perhaps matches TRBD1 (5 bases). The CDR3 loop spans 14 amino acids. Trimming pared 7 bases from V and 1 base from J, leaving 13 bases between. Germline assignment: CDR1 MNHEY and CDR2 SVGAGI. The CDR3 nucleotides are TGTGCCAGCACCAAATGGAGGGGGAACACTGAAGCTTTCTTT. Its translation is CASTKWRGNTEAFF.

This chain connects TRBV7-2 to TRBJ1-5; 7 nucleotides line up with TRBD1. Germline lookup yields CDR1 SGHTA and CDR2 FQGNSA. The trim removed 4 bases at V and 0 bases at J, leaving 0 bases unmatched. There are 14 residues in the CDR3. The CDR3 DNA reads TGTGCCAGCAGCTGGGACAGTAGCAATCAGCCCCAGCATTTT. This sequence encodes CASSWDSSNQPQHF.

CDR3 nucleotide sequence: TGTGCCAGTCAACAGGGCTCGAGGGGCACTGAAGCTTTCTTT. Translating it yields CASQQGSRGTEAFF. The V call is TRBV19, the J call TRBJ1-1, with D perhaps matching TRBD1 (6 bases). Germline values: CDR1 LNHDA, CDR2 SQIVND (reference sequence). The CDR3 loop spans 14 amino acids. V was clipped by 8 bases and J by 4 bases, with 17 bases between them.

The J gene is TRBJ2-6, the V gene TRBV5-1; D possibly corresponds to TRBD2 (5 bases). This CDR3 comprises 15 residues. Germline V gene lookup returns CDR1 SGHRS and CDR2 YFSETQ. With 2 bases removed from V and 4 bases from J, the gap between germline ends came to 10 bases. The DNA for the CDR3 is TGCGCCAGCAGCTTTTCGGGGTCCGGGGCCAACGTCCTGACTTTC. Its protein product is CASSFSGSGANVLTF.

The J gene is TRBJ2-3, the V gene TRBV18, with D maybe TRBD1 (6 bases). The CDR3 loop spans 15 amino acids. Looked up from germline, CDR1 is KGHSH and CDR2 is LQKENI. V was shortened by 2 bases and J by 0 bases, with 9 bases between the two germline ends. The CDR3 sequence: CASSPDRPSTDTQYF. CDR3 bases: TGTGCCAGCTCACCAGACAGGCCTAGCACAGATACGCAGTATTTT.

V gene TRBV4-1 combines with J gene TRBJ2-1; 8 positions agree with TRBD1. Germline trimming cut 1 base from V and 4 bases from J; bases unmatched to any gene: 6. The CDR3 has 16 residues. Per the germline V gene, CDR1 is MGHRA and CDR2 is YSYEKL. The CDR3 nucleotides read TGCGCCAGCAGCCAAGGGCTGGACAGGGAGTACAATGAGCAGTTCTTC. It is translated as CASSQGLDREYNEQFF.